This T cell receptor (beta chain) was recorded in a study of cytotoxic CD8 clonotypes in ibrutinib-treated CLL (dated by TCRdb to about 2021). Regarding the study in general: In this cohort, 15 or so patients were treatment-naive and fewer than 13 were relapsed/refractory, while roughly 17 had unmutated IGHV. Partial responses were observed in about 24 patients and complete responses in 2; after a median follow-up of around 68 months, remission was maintained in about 15 patients and progression was observed in approximately 12. Samples at response were collected after a median of about 13 months of treatment, with a range of roughly 6 to 40 months. On average, each sample had approximately 250,000 productive templates and approximately 85,000 productive rearrangements. Longitudinal samples were available for about 30% of the roughly 90 trial participants. Cryopreserved peripheral blood mononuclear cells were collected before treatment, at response, and at either disease progression or sustained remission. Every sample from remission and from progressive disease was obtained while the patients were still on ibrutinib.

About this clone: Its antigen target is currently unknown. No base quality values were provided; no much bigger clone lies one nucleotide off.

Reading the label with the study, this specimen's time point is: 12 months on ibrutinib. For TCR beta library preparation, approximately 1.9 micrograms of genomic DNA was extracted from cryopreserved PBMCs. Longitudinal blood samples from CLL patients on ibrutinib monotherapy underwent high-throughput TCR beta sequencing. The patients were enrolled in a single-center, open-label phase 2 trial of ibrutinib monotherapy. The goal of deep resolution MiSeq sequencing was a depth between 1 in 1 million and 1 in 200,000 T cells, and coverage averaged 10x per clonotype. TCR beta libraries were generated with the immunoSEQ hsTCRB Kit. The study's own analysis went as follows. The data were analyzed with ImmunoSEQ Analyzer and ImmunoSEQ Data Assistant, and V, D and J gene assignments followed IMGT definitions. Clonality was computed as one minus normalized Shannon entropy of productive rearrangement frequencies, ranging from 0 to 1. Public clonotype analysis was restricted to overrepresented clonotypes comprising at least 0.05% of each patient's repertoire. Thirteen age-matched healthy donor repertoires from immuneACCESS were used as controls for clonality. Sourced from immuneACCESS, this table was stored by TCRdb with only in-frame sequences that have V and J called. A share of the clones is absent; for the studies checked, an unresolved V gene accounts for under half, and the remainder has no known explanation. The V and J calls and clone size come from that table; D and trimming were worked out from the DNA. For this sample there are 85,000 or so clones; around 75% appear just once. The ten biggest clones cover 4.8% of the sample.

What the research found in general, with its limitations: Clonality increased at ibrutinib response, stayed stable in sustained remission, and fell back toward baseline at progression. Sampling times were not matched between patients in sustained remission and patients whose disease was progressing, and lymph node repertoires were not examined. Public clonotypes were rare and either contracted or stayed stable during treatment, and the rise in clonality at ibrutinib response reflected the expansion of private clonotypes. At baseline, clonality was higher than in age-matched healthy donors and showed a strong correlation with circulating CD8+ T-cell counts.

The source material was PBMCs, sampled after 12 months of ibrutinib treatment. The receptor's source is a human donor with chronic lymphocytic leukemia.

The DNA sequence reads TGTGCCAGCAGTTTAGGGTTTACTGAAGCTTTCTTT. It translates as CASSLGFTEAFF. The rearranged segments are TRBV28 and TRBJ1-1; the D segment cannot be called with confidence. Reading from cysteine to phenylalanine, the CDR3 counts 12 amino acids. Only CDR3 DNA is held: 36 bases, read in frame from base 1. V loses 2 bases of germline sequence and J loses 5 bases, and the interval between the two ends is 6 bases. The germline V gene gives CDR1 as MDHEN and CDR2 as SYDVKM.